Listed below are T cell receptor beta chains from one sample, sequenced in a study of blood T cell repertoires in COVID-19. Repertoires were generated with immunoSEQ multiplex PCR, while TCRdb's copy carries only in-frame clones and drops some. The sample contains about 270,000 clones, around 83% of which appear only once. Material for sequencing was peripheral blood. The receptor set was obtained from an older man with acute or convalescent COVID-19. CDR3s leave out the opening cysteine and the closing phenylalanine or tryptophan. The order of the fields is CDR3 length, V gene, CDR3 protein.

12 | TRBV5-1 | ASSAGGGQETQY
13 | TRBV4-1 | ASSQSLAGEYEQY
15 | TRBV16 | ASSQFPPGRGPDTQY
11 | TRBV6-5 | ASSRQQNHEQY
13 | TRBV3-1/TRBV3-2 | ASSLQPGVGNTIY
13 | TRBV5-1 | ASSLSLVTKNIQY
14 | TRBV18 | ASSPKRDRVATEAF
12 | TRBV24-1 | ATSDRTSGDAQY
11 | TRBV27 | ASSMGQQAGYT
12 | TRBV28 | ASSLSGGGYTQY
11 | TRBV12-3/TRBV12-4 | ASSVLGVSPLH
9 | TRBV28 | ASHSNTEAF
11 | TRBV19 | ASGQLMNTEAF
11 | TRBV5-5 | ASSLGVSQPQH
16 | TRBV7-8 | ASSQQGRAGAHNQPQH
14 | TRBV7-2 | ASSLVVARTTDTQY
13 | TRBV7-6 | ASSLPGTGNEKLF
10 | TRBV19 | ASSMAGTPLH
16 | TRBV5-1 | ASSSRGLAGGTSDTQY
15 | TRBV4-2 | ASSRLGQSSSYNEQF
12 | TRBV5-4 | ASSSTGVNEKLF
14 | TRBV4-2 | ASSQEAQGSSYEQY
12 | TRBV11-2 | ASSLDRDRPEAF
11 | TRBV9 | ASSVASVNEQF
9 | TRBV28 | ASSAGYGYT
13 | TRBV27 | ASSFRGVNTGELF
14 | TRBV24-1 | ATSDPTGGSTDTQY
11 | TRBV7-3 | ASAPGEDTEAF